A selection of T cell receptor beta chains follows, all from one sample in a study of blood T cell repertoires in COVID-19. The assay was immunoSEQ multiplex PCR, and TCRdb's table has in-frame clones only and misses some. This table holds about 130,000 clones, 70% to 80% found once. Sequencing used peripheral blood. Source of these receptors: a man aged 35-49 years with active or convalescent COVID-19. CDR3s include the opening cysteine and the closing phenylalanine or tryptophan. The D gene is left open where the match is weak. Where a row states a size, it is once, few, many or the class of an expanded clone; other rows omit it.

abundance | j_gene | d_gene | len | v_gene | CDR3aa | CDR3nt
. | TRBJ2-7 | TRBD1 | 15 | TRBV30 | CAFLRSGTGAYEQYF | TGTGCCTTTTTACGGAGCGGGACAGGGGCCTACGAGCAGTACTTC
. | TRBJ2-3 | TRBD1 | 14 | TRBV28 | CASSGTGSTDTQYF | TGTGCCAGCAGTGGGACAGGGAGCACAGATACGCAGTATTTT
. | TRBJ1-3 | TRBD1 | 16 | TRBV6-2/TRBV6-3 | CASSFTGAHSGNTIYF | TGTGCCAGCAGCTTCACAGGGGCTCACTCTGGAAACACCATATATTTT
. | TRBJ2-1 | TRBD1 | 15 | TRBV7-3 | CASSLNRGSYNEQFF | TGTGCCAGCAGCCTAAACAGGGGATCCTACAATGAGCAGTTCTTC
. | TRBJ1-2 | . | 12 | TRBV12-3/TRBV12-4 | CATDRLLMGYTF | TGTGCCACCGACAGACTCCTGATGGGCTACACCTTC
. | TRBJ2-5 | . | 14 | TRBV19 | CASSNHRVRETQYF | TGTGCCAGTAGTAACCACAGGGTAAGAGAGACCCAGTACTTC
. | TRBJ2-2 | . | 15 | TRBV5-4 | CASSLQQGRPGELFF | TGTGCCAGCAGCTTGCAACAGGGACGGCCCGGGGAGCTGTTTTTT
. | TRBJ1-5 | . | 14 | TRBV9 | CASSVGGDAQPQHF | TGTGCCAGCAGCGTAGGGGGGGACGCTCAGCCCCAGCATTTT
. | TRBJ1-4 | . | 20 | TRBV5-1 | CARPYGQPTGHHFINEKLFF | TGCGCCAGACCGTATGGACAACCCACCGGGCATCATTTCATCAATGAAAAACTGTTTTTT
. | TRBJ1-4 | . | 20 | TRBV4-3 | CASSQDYLGGEVSTNEKLFF | TGCGCCAGCAGCCAAGATTATTTGGGGGGTGAAGTCTCGACTAATGAAAAACTGTTTTTT
. | TRBJ2-7 | TRBD2 | 16 | TRBV5-4 | CASSSGGGGRQGEQYF | TGTGCCAGCAGCAGCGGGGGAGGAGGGAGGCAGGGGGAGCAGTACTTC
. | TRBJ1-6 | TRBD1 | 14 | TRBV30 | CAWSEGQGGSPLHF | TGTGCCTGGAGTGAGGGACAGGGTGGGTCACCCCTCCACTTT
once | TRBJ2-5 | TRBD1 | 16 | TRBV6-1 | CASSERGGTGGGTQYF | TGTGCCAGCAGTGAACGGGGCGGGACAGGGGGCGGGACCCAGTACTTC
. | TRBJ2-7 | . | 17 | TRBV15 | CATSRDYGSGSSYEQYF | TGTGCCACCAGCAGAGATTATGGCAGCGGAAGCTCCTACGAGCAGTACTTC
. | TRBJ2-3 | . | 15 | TRBV24-1 | CATAQEGIGTDTQYF | TGTGCCACCGCCCAGGAGGGGATTGGTACAGATACGCAGTATTTT
. | TRBJ1-2 | . | 11 | TRBV29-1 | CSAGTGSGYTF | TGCAGCGCCGGTACGGGTAGCGGCTACACCTTC
. | TRBJ1-1 | TRBD1 | 12 | TRBV28 | CASSSGTGTAFF | TGTGCCAGCAGTTCCGGGACAGGGACGGCTTTCTTT
many | TRBJ1-6 | . | 15 | TRBV5-6 | CASSFTQGRGSPLHF | TGTGCCAGCAGCTTTACTCAGGGGAGAGGGTCACCCCTCCACTTT
few | TRBJ2-3 | . | 14 | TRBV5-4 | CASSWEKRADTQYF | TGTGCCAGCAGCTGGGAGAAAAGGGCAGATACGCAGTATTTT
. | TRBJ1-2 | TRBD1 | 14 | TRBV19 | CASSSGQGRYGYTF | TGTGCCAGTAGTTCCGGACAGGGCCGCTATGGCTACACCTTC
. | TRBJ2-2 | . | 16 | TRBV10-3 | CAISELRTPNTGELFF | TGTGCCATCAGTGAGTTACGAACTCCGAACACCGGGGAGCTGTTTTTT
few | TRBJ2-7 | . | 12 | TRBV3-1/TRBV3-2 | CASSQTYGEQYF | TGTGCCAGCAGCCAGACCTACGGGGAGCAGTACTTC
. | TRBJ1-4 | . | 12 | TRBV18 | CASSHDGQGLFF | TGTGCCAGCTCACATGATGGGCAGGGACTGTTTTTT
. | TRBJ2-7 | TRBD2 | 15 | TRBV4-3 | CASSLSSGSLYEQYF | TGCGCCAGCAGCCTGTCTAGCGGATCCCTCTACGAGCAGTACTTC
. | TRBJ1-1 | . | 15 | TRBV7-2 | CASSLTGGMNTEAFF | TGTGCCAGCAGCTTGACCGGGGGGATGAACACTGAAGCTTTCTTT
. | TRBJ2-5 | . | 14 | TRBV5-5 | CASSLSISEETQYF | TGTGCCAGCAGCCTGAGCATCAGCGAAGAGACCCAGTACTTC
once | TRBJ1-2 | . | 12 | TRBV12-5 | CASGFSNYGYTF | TGTGCTAGTGGTTTCAGTAACTATGGCTACACCTTC
. | TRBJ1-6 | TRBD1 | 15 | TRBV5-1 | CASSLVQGVNSPLHF | TGCGCCAGCAGCTTGGTGCAGGGGGTCAATTCACCCCTCCACTTT
. | TRBJ2-2 | TRBD2 | 19 | TRBV19 | CASTPPGLAGVYGPGELFF | TGTGCCAGCACCCCCCCGGGACTAGCGGGAGTCTATGGTCCCGGGGAGCTGTTTTTT
. | TRBJ2-2 | . | 15 | TRBV9 | CASSAGGPDTGELFF | TGTGCCAGCAGCGCCGGAGGGCCGGACACCGGGGAGCTGTTTTTT
few | TRBJ2-3 | . | 13 | TRBV2 | CASNGVGTDTQYF | TGTGCCAGCAACGGAGTGGGCACAGATACGCAGTATTTT
. | TRBJ2-1 | . | 17 | TRBV7-2 | CASSLDSAGSSYNEQFF | TGTGCCAGCAGCTTAGACTCAGCGGGTAGCTCCTACAATGAGCAGTTCTTC
. | TRBJ2-2 | . | 15 | TRBV19 | CASSRGTPNTGELFF | TGTGCCAGTAGTCGCGGGACTCCCAACACCGGGGAGCTGTTTTTT
. | TRBJ1-3 | TRBD1 | 18 | TRBV27 | CASSLRMDRVSSGNTIYF | TGTGCCAGCAGTTTGCGAATGGACAGGGTGAGCTCTGGAAACACCATATATTTT
. | TRBJ1-1 | . | 14 | TRBV6-6 | CASSRLFSNTEAFF | TGTGCCAGCAGTCGCCTATTTTCGAACACTGAAGCTTTCTTT
. | TRBJ2-1 | TRBD2 | 16 | TRBV18 | CASSTALAGRGNEQFF | TGTGCCAGCTCAACGGCCCTAGCGGGAAGGGGCAATGAGCAGTTCTTC
once | TRBJ2-7 | . | 14 | TRBV28 | CASSFDSYSYEQYF | TGTGCCAGCAGTTTTGACAGTTACTCCTACGAGCAGTACTTC
. | TRBJ1-4 | . | 15 | TRBV7-8 | CASSLTTGAYEKLFF | TGTGCCAGCAGCCTCACGACAGGAGCTTATGAAAAACTGTTTTTT
. | TRBJ1-6 | . | 15 | TRBV30 | CAWSVGGSYNSPLHF | TGTGCCTGGAGTGTGGGGGGATCCTATAATTCACCCCTCCACTTT
. | TRBJ2-1 | TRBD2 | 15 | TRBV9 | CASSPQRGTYNEQFF | TGTGCCAGCAGCCCTCAGCGGGGCACCTACAATGAGCAGTTCTTC
. | TRBJ1-5 | TRBD1 | 15 | TRBV28 | CASSFGQAFGQPQHF | TGTGCCAGCAGTTTTGGACAGGCTTTTGGTCAGCCCCAGCATTTT
. | TRBJ2-2 | TRBD2 | 16 | TRBV3-1/TRBV3-2 | CASSHGLAGGVGELFF | TGTGCCAGCAGCCACGGACTAGCGGGAGGGGTCGGGGAGCTGTTTTTT
. | TRBJ2-5 | TRBD1 | 13 | TRBV10-2 | CASSGGQGVDQYF | TGCGCCAGCAGTGGGGGACAGGGGGTTGACCAGTACTTC
. | TRBJ2-1 | TRBD2 | 12 | TRBV5-6 | CASSPGGNEQFF | TGTGCCAGCAGCCCGGGGGGGAATGAGCAGTTCTTC
. | TRBJ1-1 | . | 14 | TRBV4-3 | CASSHQQRNTEAFF | TGCGCCAGCAGCCATCAACAGAGGAACACTGAAGCTTTCTTT
. | TRBJ2-7 | . | 13 | TRBV4-2 | CASSQARGYEQYF | TGTGCCAGCAGCCAAGCCCGGGGCTACGAGCAGTACTTC
. | TRBJ2-7 | TRBD1 | 16 | TRBV6-2/TRBV6-3 | CASSFPRTGGMGEQYF | TGTGCCAGCAGTTTTCCCCGGACAGGGGGTATGGGCGAGCAGTACTTC
. | TRBJ2-5 | . | 17 | TRBV3-1/TRBV3-2 | CASRRRGLAGYEETQYF | TGTGCCAGCAGGCGCAGGGGGCTAGCGGGATACGAAGAGACCCAGTACTTC
once | TRBJ1-2 | . | 13 | TRBV6-5 | CASLAREDYGYTF | TGTGCCAGCTTAGCCAGGGAGGACTATGGCTACACCTTC
. | TRBJ2-3 | TRBD1 | 16 | TRBV18 | CASSPLQGWSTDTQYF | TGTGCCAGCTCACCACTACAGGGGTGGAGCACAGATACGCAGTATTTT
. | TRBJ1-2 | . | 13 | TRBV29-1 | CSVRTVSNYGYTF | TGCAGCGTGAGGACAGTTTCTAACTATGGCTACACCTTC